This T cell receptor (beta chain) was profiled in a study of T cells after yellow fever vaccination. The overall study: For low cell numbers, libraries were made with SMART-Seq v4 Ultra Low Input. Findings and caveats of the study: Though it reached lower strength, the secondary response hit its peak faster, day 5 versus 15. Some clonotypes were seen in both the CD4 and the CD8 compartments. These made up a small share and likely arose from convergent recombination.

This clonotype was detected ten times or more. Its matching antigen is unknown. For TCR, cDNA came from 5'RACE template switching, which added a universal primer site and UMIs. A single record per CDR3 protein comes from TCRdb applying MiXCR to the 5' RACE reads. This table has hundreds of thousands of distinct CDR3 sequences, around 19% appearing once. This CDR3 is built from 15 residues. The V gene's germline CDR1 is SGHVS and CDR2 FQNEAQ. The germline V and J ends were trimmed by 4 bases and 4 bases, with 14 bases remaining between them. The TCR comes from a man aged 18 to 29 who received the YFV17D yellow fever vaccine. The chain links TRBV7-8 to TRBJ1-3; no clear D gene. Sequenced material: PBMCs, taken before the yellow fever booster vaccination. The DNA for the CDR3 is TGTGCCAGCAGCTCCGGACGACTGGGAGGAAACACCATATATTTT. Translating it yields CASSSGRLGGNTIYF.